This T cell receptor beta chain was sequenced in a study of early T cells in non-severe SARS-CoV-2 infection. There are many counts of this clonotype. The CDR3 spans 18 residues. V was trimmed by 4 bases and J by 0 bases, leaving 21 bases between them. Germline V gene lookup returns CDR1 SGHDT and CDR2 YYEEEE. TCRdb itself ran the 5' RACE reads through MiXCR, one entry per CDR3 protein. This repertoire shows 75,000 to 80,000 distinct CDR3 sequences, 10% to 12% found once; its top ten account for more than 10%. Sequenced material: whole blood, taken at baseline. J is TRBJ2-3 and V is TRBV5-6; possible D gene TRBD2, 6 bases. The receptor was derived from an adult who was a healthcare worker with PCR-confirmed SARS-CoV-2 infection or an uninfected control (not recorded which). The CDR3 spells CASSPPAGRRYSTDTQYF. Written as DNA, the CDR3 is TGTGCCAGCAGCCCGCCGGCGGGACGGCGATACAGCACAGATACGCAGTATTTT.